Listed below are T cell receptor beta chains from one sample, sequenced in a study of read filtering for tumor transcriptome and immune sequencing. TCRdb used MiXCR to reprocess the reads, holding one entry per CDR3 protein. The repertoire consists of about 130,000 distinct CDR3 sequences, with over 10% occurring once and the leading ten covering approximately 11%. Sequenced sample: a population of CD138-negative cells sorted from bone marrow. The receptors stem from a donor aged 40 or over with multiple myeloma. Both conserved end residues are part of each CDR3. Fields, in order: J gene, D gene, V gene, clone size, CDR3 protein, CDR3 DNA. A D gene is named only where the DNA matches it firmly. Clone size, where shown, is once, few, many, or a class for clones that have expanded.

TRBJ2-7	TRBD1	TRBV6-5	many	CASRDHDRGYEQYF	TGTGCCAGCAGAGATCATGACAGGGGATACGAGCAGTACTTC
TRBJ2-7	TRBD1	TRBV5-1	many	CASSTYRGDYEQYF	TGCGCCAGCAGCACGTACAGGGGGGACTACGAGCAGTACTTC
TRBJ1-1	NA	TRBV12-3/TRBV12-4	NA	CASRRGGGTTEAFF	TGTGCCAGCAGAAGAGGCGGGGGCACCACTGAAGCTTTCTTT
TRBJ1-5	NA	TRBV7-2	NA	CASSLEPGYQPQHF	TGTGCCAGCAGCTTAGAGCCAGGTTATCAGCCCCAGCATTTT
TRBJ1-6	NA	TRBV20-1	many	CSASPGGPRGDSPLHF	TGCAGTGCCTCCCCCGGCGGCCCGAGGGGAGATTCACCCCTCCACTTT
TRBJ2-7	TRBD1	TRBV29-1	many	CSVGRGQGHEQYF	TGCAGCGTTGGGAGGGGACAGGGACACGAGCAGTACTTC
TRBJ2-1	TRBD2	TRBV29-1	many	CSVYGTSGVYNEQFF	TGCAGCGTATACGGAACTAGCGGGGTATACAATGAGCAGTTCTTC
TRBJ1-5	TRBD1	TRBV7-2	few	CASSLGLGRQGGNQPQHF	TGTGCCAGCAGCTTAGGGCTAGGGAGACAGGGAGGCAATCAGCCCCAGCATTTT
TRBJ2-3	NA	TRBV20-1	NA	CSAAPPGNTDTQYF	TGCAGTGCAGCTCCACCGGGGAACACAGATACGCAGTATTTT
TRBJ1-1	NA	TRBV12-3/TRBV12-4	many	CASRYRVEAFF	TGTGCCAGCAGATACAGGGTTGAAGCTTTCTTT
TRBJ1-1	NA	TRBV5-1	NA	CASSLGQGTIGTTEAFF	TGCGCCAGCAGCTTGGGCCAGGGGACAATAGGGACCACTGAAGCTTTCTTT
TRBJ2-1	NA	TRBV29-1	many	CSVGGSPSYNEQFF	TGCAGCGTTGGTGGCTCCCCCAGCTACAATGAGCAGTTCTTC
TRBJ2-5	TRBD2	TRBV11-1	many	CASSRGVDQETQYF	TGTGCCAGCAGCCGGGGGGTGGACCAAGAGACCCAGTACTTC
TRBJ1-1	NA	TRBV29-1	many	CSVDGAGPEAFF	TGCAGCGTTGATGGGGCAGGGCCTGAAGCTTTCTTT
TRBJ1-1	NA	TRBV20-1	many	CSARDQGVDTEAFF	TGCAGTGCTAGAGATCAAGGGGTGGACACTGAAGCTTTCTTT
TRBJ1-1	TRBD1	TRBV20-1	few	CSATSGGNTEAFF	TGCAGTGCTACGTCAGGGGGGAACACTGAAGCTTTCTTT
TRBJ1-1	NA	TRBV11-2	many	CASSLRPINTEAFF	TGTGCCAGCAGCTTAAGGCCGATAAACACTGAAGCTTTCTTT
TRBJ2-5	NA	TRBV19	NA	CASSSTRISGTQYF	TGTGCCAGTAGTAGCACCAGGATTTCGGGGACCCAGTACTTC
TRBJ2-3	NA	TRBV11-3	many	CASSLGRNTDTQYF	TGTGCCAGCAGCCTGGGACGGAACACAGATACGCAGTATTTT
TRBJ2-1	NA	TRBV6-1	NA	CASSEGVGGQYNEQFF	TGTGCCAGCAGTGAGGGTGTGGGGGGACAGTACAATGAGCAGTTCTTC
TRBJ2-5	TRBD1	TRBV5-6	many	CASRKTGAGGQTQYF	TGTGCCAGCAGGAAGACAGGGGCAGGCGGGCAGACCCAGTACTTC
TRBJ2-1	NA	TRBV19	many	CASTPRGSYNEQFF	TGTGCCAGTACCCCGCGGGGCTCCTACAATGAGCAGTTCTTC
TRBJ2-7	TRBD2	TRBV20-1	many	CSARLAGTYEQYF	TGCAGTGCGAGACTAGCGGGGACCTACGAGCAGTACTTC
TRBJ2-3	NA	TRBV3-1	few	CASSQARSDTQYF	TGTGCCAGCAGCCAAGCTAGATCAGATACGCAGTATTTT
TRBJ2-2	NA	TRBV20-1	many	CSARKNKNTGELFF	TGCAGTGCTAGGAAGAACAAGAACACCGGGGAGCTGTTTTTT
TRBJ2-2	NA	TRBV10-3	many	CAITGQDKTGELFF	TGTGCCATCACAGGCCAGGACAAGACCGGGGAGCTGTTTTTT
TRBJ2-1	NA	TRBV2	many	CASSRPTSSNEQFF	TGTGCCAGCAGTCGACCCACTAGTTCCAATGAGCAGTTCTTC
TRBJ2-7	NA	TRBV19	many	CASSIDLAEDEQYF	TGTGCCAGTAGTATAGATTTGGCCGAGGACGAGCAGTACTTC
TRBJ1-5	NA	TRBV20-1	many	CSASVFNQPQHF	TGCAGTGCTAGCGTCTTCAATCAGCCCCAGCATTTT
TRBJ2-7	TRBD2	TRBV24-1	few	CATSDPGTSGNLEQYF	TGTGCCACCAGTGACCCGGGGACTAGCGGGAATCTCGAGCAGTACTTC
TRBJ2-6	TRBD1	TRBV9	many	CASSVRTGVGANVLTF	TGTGCCAGCAGCGTAAGGACAGGGGTCGGGGCCAACGTCCTGACTTTC
TRBJ2-5	NA	TRBV20-1	few	CSARISVETQYF	TGCAGTGCTAGAATATCTGTGGAGACCCAGTACTTC
TRBJ2-5	NA	TRBV10-1	many	CASSESQPGRGTQETQYF	TGCGCCAGCAGTGAGTCGCAGCCGGGGAGGGGGACCCAAGAGACCCAGTACTTC
TRBJ1-5	NA	TRBV6-2/TRBV6-3	few	CASSYDRNSNQPQHF	TGTGCCAGCAGTTACGACAGAAATAGCAATCAGCCCCAGCATTTT
TRBJ2-2	NA	TRBV6-1	once	CASRTGFGELFF	TGTGCCAGCAGGACGGGGTTCGGGGAGCTGTTTTTT
TRBJ1-5	NA	TRBV20-1	many	CSADARTGQPQHF	TGCAGTGCTGACGCCCGGACGGGTCAGCCCCAGCATTTT
TRBJ2-7	NA	TRBV20-1	many	CSAGETTYEQYF	TGCAGTGCTGGAGAGACAACCTACGAGCAGTACTTC
TRBJ2-3	NA	TRBV7-2	many	CASSPQGRADTQYF	TGTGCCAGCAGCCCACAGGGGAGGGCAGATACGCAGTATTTT
TRBJ2-3	NA	TRBV6-5	few	CASRWRGSDTQYF	TGTGCCAGCCGTTGGCGGGGCTCAGATACGCAGTATTTT
TRBJ2-5	NA	TRBV18	NA	CANSREAQTPETQYF	TGTGCCAACTCTCGAGAAGCGCAAACACCGGAGACCCAGTACTTC
TRBJ2-3	NA	TRBV21-1	NA	CASSKVDRGSPTDTQYF	TGTGCCAGCAGCAAAGTGGACAGGGGTTCTCCCACAGATACGCAGTATTTT
TRBJ2-7	TRBD1	TRBV29-1	few	CSVEFQGAYEQYF	TGCAGCGTTGAATTCCAGGGGGCGTACGAGCAGTACTTC
TRBJ1-2	NA	TRBV12-3/TRBV12-4	NA	CASTARPPLSYTF	TGTGCCAGCACCGCGAGGCCTCCCCTAAGCTACACCTTC
TRBJ2-1	TRBD2	TRBV20-1	many	CSARDPLAGYNEQFF	TGCAGTGCTAGAGATCCACTAGCGGGGTACAATGAGCAGTTCTTC
TRBJ2-1	NA	TRBV20-1	many	CSARQSQGSTRNEQFF	TGCAGTGCTAGACAGTCCCAGGGTTCCACGCGAAATGAGCAGTTCTTC
TRBJ2-2	NA	TRBV5-1	many	CASSSRPAAGELFF	TGCGCCAGCAGCTCTCGACCCGCCGCCGGGGAGCTGTTTTTT
TRBJ2-5	NA	TRBV6-1	many	CASRAQETQYF	TGTGCCAGCAGGGCCCAAGAGACCCAGTACTTC
TRBJ2-1	TRBD2	TRBV20-1	many	CSARTSGRYPSYNEQFF	TGCAGTGCCCGGACTAGCGGGAGATACCCCTCCTACAATGAGCAGTTCTTC
TRBJ1-6	TRBD1	TRBV27	few	CASSIGGSGSYNSPLHF	TGTGCCAGCAGTATAGGGGGCAGTGGCTCCTATAATTCACCCCTCCACTTT
TRBJ2-4	TRBD2	TRBV7-6	NA	CASSSGLDKNIQYF	TGTGCCAGCAGCTCGGGACTAGACAAAAACATTCAGTACTTC
TRBJ2-5	NA	TRBV7-6	NA	CASSLGDGPETQYF	TGTGCTAGCAGCTTAGGTGATGGTCCCGAGACCCAGTACTTC
TRBJ2-3	NA	TRBV11-2	many	CASSSTGSPSDTQYF	TGTGCCAGCAGCTCTACAGGGTCGCCCTCAGATACGCAGTATTTT
TRBJ2-1	NA	TRBV7-3	many	CASSSAGLSNEQFF	TGTGCCAGCAGCTCTGCGGGACTTTCAAATGAGCAGTTCTTC
TRBJ2-2	NA	TRBV14	NA	CASSSGPGELVF	TGTGCCAGCAGCAGCGGTCCCGGGGAGCTGGTTTTT
TRBJ1-1	NA	TRBV5-1	few	CASSLGDEGPLTRTEAFF	TGCGCCAGCAGCTTGGGGGACGAGGGCCCGCTAACAAGGACTGAAGCTTTCTTT
TRBJ2-1	NA	TRBV2	few	CASSGANEQFF	TGTGCCAGCAGTGGAGCCAATGAGCAGTTCTTC